Below, 18 T cell receptor beta chains from the same sample are listed, as sequenced in a study of T-cell reconstitution after alpha-beta-depleted transplantation in children. The TCRbeta library incorporated unique molecular identifiers. One entry per CDR3 protein results from TCRdb running MiXCR on the PCR reads. The sample lists a few hundred thousand distinct CDR3 sequences, about 9.5% occurring once. The sequences come from PBMCs from the stem cell graft donor, collected from the stem cell graft. The receptors here all came from a human donor who donated a stem cell graft to a child with acute lymphoblastic leukemia.

This clonotype was counted many times. The rearrangement uses TRBV7-2 and TRBJ2-5; the D gene is possibly TRBD1 (6 bases). Germline CDR1 and CDR2: SGHTA and FQGNSA. V shed 2 bases and J shed 4 bases, with 11 bases lying between them. CDR3 length: 14 amino acids. CDR3 loop: CASSLFDRLETQYF. CDR3 DNA sequence: TGTGCCAGCAGCTTATTCGACAGGCTAGAGACCCAGTACTTC.

Only a few counts were recorded for this clonotype. The chain has TRBV6-5 and TRBJ1-2; TRBD1 might be the D (6 bases). Between the trimmed V and J ends, which lost 2 bases and 2 bases, there was a span of 15 bases. Germline V gene data show CDR1 as MNHEY and CDR2 as SVGAGI. This CDR3 is 16 amino acids long. CDR3 in DNA: TGTGCCAGCAGTTACATTGGTGGAGGGACAAACTATGGCTACACCTTC. Its translation: CASSYIGGGTNYGYTF.

The chain couples TRBV7-9 to TRBJ2-1; 14 bases align to TRBD2. V lost 5 bases, J lost 9 bases, and 9 bases stayed unmatched. There are 16 residues in the CDR3. Germline V gene sequence: CDR1 SEHNR, CDR2 FQNEAQ (reference sequence). The CDR3 here is CASSPRLAGGLGEQFF. Written as DNA, the CDR3 is TGTGCCAGCAGCCCAAGACTAGCGGGGGGGCTCGGTGAGCAGTTCTTC.

There are many counts of this clonotype. The J gene is TRBJ2-3, the V gene TRBV12-3 or TRBV12-4; D is unclear. V lost 2 bases and J lost 6, with 15 bases in between. The CDR3 consists of 15 residues. CDR3 DNA sequence: TGTGCCAGCAGTTTATCACTCTTCGAAACCGATACGCAGTATTTT. It yields the protein CASSLSLFETDTQYF.

This clonotype appeared many times. The chain has TRBV12-3 or TRBV12-4 and TRBJ2-7, with D possibly being TRBD1 (5 bases). This CDR3 is 14 amino acids long. Trimming stripped 6 bases from V and 5 bases from J, with 17 bases between. This CDR3 reads CASSRQSPQHEQYF. The CDR3 DNA reads as TGTGCCAGCAGCCGACAGTCACCCCAACACGAGCAGTACTTC.

This clonotype was observed a handful of times. The chain combines TRBV12-5 with TRBJ2-7; D is possibly TRBD2 (6 bases). V dropped 3 bases and J dropped 7 bases, with 13 bases sitting between them. The CDR3 has 13 amino acids. In germline, CDR1 is LGHNT, CDR2 FRNRAP. CDR3 nucleotide sequence: TGTGCTAGTGGTTTTTCCAACGCGGGGGAGCAGTACTTC. This sequence encodes CASGFSNAGEQYF.

This clonotype was seen many times. This sequence joins TRBV11-2 and TRBJ2-3, with D possibly TRBD2 on 5 matching bases. CDR3 length equals 14 residues. Germline CDR1 and CDR2: SGHAT and FQNNGV. Trimming stripped 3 bases from V and 5 bases from J, with 12 bases between. The CDR3 spells CASSFSSPLDTQYF. CDR3 sequence (DNA): TGTGCCAGCAGCTTTTCTAGCCCTCTAGATACGCAGTATTTT.

This clonotype came up many times. The chain combines TRBV21-1 with TRBJ2-3; the tabulated D call, TRBD2, remains unverified against the DNA. TRBV21-1 is a documented pseudogene. This CDR3 has 17 amino acids. CDR3 residues: CASSRSLAGDGTDTQYF. The CDR3 DNA is TGTGCCAGCAGCAGATCGCTAGCGGGGGACGGCACAGATACGCAGTATTTT.

The V and J genes are TRBV20-1 and TRBJ2-2; 7 bases match TRBD1. V trimming: 1 base; J trimming: 5 bases; junction bases outside the gene matches: 4. Germline CDR1 DFQATT, CDR2 SNEGSKA (reference sequence). This CDR3 contains 14 residues. The CDR3 DNA follows: TGCAGTGCTAGAGGTGGGACAGTTACCGGGGAGCTGTTTTTT. Amino acids: CSARGGTVTGELFF.

In its sample, this clonotype was seen many times. The chain employs TRBV28 and TRBJ1-5, with a tentative D call TRBD1 (6 bases). V gave up 5 bases and J gave up 7 bases, with 15 bases separating them. CDR1 is MDHEN, CDR2 SYDVKM, per germline. CDR3 length equals 14 residues. CDR3 DNA sequence: TGTGCCAGCAGTCGTCGCAGGGGAGGCCAGCCCCAGCATTTT. It is translated as CASSRRRGGQPQHF.

A few counts support this clonotype. The chain's CDR3 is CASSFKGQETQYF. The CDR3 DNA reads TGTGCCAGCAGCTTCAAGGGGCAAGAGACCCAGTACTTC. The rearrangement joins TRBV11-2 to TRBJ2-5, with D perhaps TRBD1 (5 bases). Trimming took off 3 bases at V and 2 bases at J, with 7 bases between the two ends. The germline CDR1 and CDR2 sequences are SGHAT and FQNNGV. The CDR3 has 13 residues.

The sample holds many counts of this clonotype. This rearrangement joins TRBV5-1 to TRBJ2-1; no definite D call. V was cut by 1 base and J by 5 bases, with 13 bases left in between. This CDR3 contains 15 residues. Germline V gives CDR1 SGHRS, CDR2 YFSETQ. The CDR3 here is CASSLSTTRHNEQFF. The CDR3, as DNA: TGCGCCAGCAGCTTGTCTACCACCAGGCACAATGAGCAGTTCTTC.

V usage is TRBV7-9 and J usage is TRBJ1-4; 7 positions match TRBD1. The CDR3 has 15 amino acids. Trimming at V came to 3 bases and at J to 6 bases, leaving 7 bases not matched to a gene. The germline V gene encodes CDR1 SEHNR and CDR2 FQNEAQ (reference sequence). The CDR3 nucleotides are TGTGCCAGCAGCTTCCGACAGGGCTGGGATGAAAAACTGTTTTTT. As protein: CASSFRQGWDEKLFF.

Many counts were recorded for this clonotype. This chain links TRBV6-2 or TRBV6-3 with TRBJ2-5; 7 positions agree with TRBD1. Germline-derived CDR1 and CDR2 are MNHEY and SVGEGT. V shed 5 bases and J 9 bases; nucleotides not matched to a gene: 15. There are 15 residues in the CDR3. The DNA of the CDR3 is TGTGCCAGCAGTAAACCATCAACAGGGGTGAAGGCCCAGTACTTC. It translates to CASSKPSTGVKAQYF.

V gene TRBV20-1 combines with J gene TRBJ2-7, with D possibly being TRBD1 (5 bases). The CDR3 totals 11 residues. Trimming left V 5 bases short and J 5 bases short, with 10 bases between. Germline-derived CDR1 and CDR2 are DFQATT and SNEGSKA (reference sequence). The CDR3 here is CSAGALDEQYF. The DNA of the CDR3 is TGCAGTGCTGGGGCTTTAGACGAGCAGTACTTC.

The J gene is TRBJ1-5, the V gene TRBV10-2; 8 nucleotides align to TRBD1. V was pared by 6 bases and J by 2 bases, with 6 bases of the junction left unmatched. CDR3 length: 15 residues. Germline-derived CDR1 and CDR2 are WSHSY and SAAADI. This chain's CDR3 is CASSPQGGGNQPQHF. CDR3 in DNA: TGCGCCAGCAGCCCACAGGGGGGGGGCAATCAGCCCCAGCATTTT.

This chain connects TRBV20-1 to TRBJ1-5, with a weak D call TRBD1 (5 bases). The CDR3 sequence is 12 residues long. V was clipped by 7 bases and J by 6 bases, with 13 bases between them. Germline values: CDR1 DFQATT, CDR2 SNEGSKA (reference sequence). CDR3 bases: TGCAGTGGGGGGAGGGCTGGTCAGCCCCAGCATTTT. It specifies CSGGRAGQPQHF.

The chain links TRBV10-3 to TRBJ2-5, with D unclear. CDR1 is ENHRY and CDR2 is SYGVKD in the germline V gene. Trimming cost V 1 base and J 4 bases, with 4 bases left between them. The CDR3 has 12 residues. The CDR3 region is CAISEFGETQYF. The DNA for the CDR3 is TGTGCCATCAGTGAGTTTGGAGAGACCCAGTACTTC.